These 20 T cell receptor beta chains originate from one sample sequenced in a study of blood T cell repertoires in COVID-19. The assay was immunoSEQ multiplex PCR, and TCRdb's table has in-frame clones only and misses some. The sample shows 380,000 or so clones, 88% of them seen only once. Sequenced material: PBMCs or T cells enriched from blood (not recorded which). The origin of the receptors is a woman aged 40 to 49 with acute COVID-19.

Turning to this clone: Other DNA variants within this sample encode the same CDR3. The rearrangement joins TRBV30 to TRBJ1-1, with D perhaps TRBD1 (5 bases). Trimming cost V 0 bases and J 3 bases, with 8 bases left between them. The CDR3 totals 13 residues. From germline, CDR1 is GTSNPN and CDR2 SVGIG (reference sequence). CDR3 coding DNA: TGTGCCTGGAGTGTTCAAGGGGACACTGAAGCTTTCTTT. It encodes CAWSVQGDTEAFF.

V usage is TRBV7-9 and J usage is TRBJ2-6; TRBD1 matches 7 bases. This CDR3 comprises 15 residues. V dropped 2 bases and J dropped 2; count of bases not matched to a gene: 0. Germline CDR1 reads SEHNR; CDR2 reads FQNEAQ (reference sequence). The CDR3 region has the DNA TGTGCCAGCAGCTTAACAGGGGCTGGGGCCAACGTCCTGACTTTC. Translated: CASSLTGAGANVLTF. Based on the CDR3 plus reference TRBV7-9 and TRBJ2-6, the full variable domain is DTGVSQNPRHKITKRGQNVTFRCDPISEHNRLYWYRQTLGQGPEFLTYFQNEAQLEKSRLLSDRFSAERPKGSFSTLEIQRTEQGDSAMYLCASSLTGAGANVLTFGAGSRLTVL.

The V gene is TRBV9, the J gene TRBJ2-1; 8 nucleotides align to TRBD1. Trimming at V came to 0 bases and at J to 0 bases, leaving 5 bases not matched to a gene. CDR1 is SGDLS and CDR2 is YYNGEE in the germline V gene. The CDR3 extends over 17 amino acids. In DNA form, the CDR3 reads TGTGCCAGCAGCGTAGGGACAGGGCAGAGCTCCTACAATGAGCAGTTCTTC. Translated: CASSVGTGQSSYNEQFF.

The chain employs TRBV29-1 and TRBJ2-5; 12 bases are shared with TRBD2. This CDR3 is built from 14 residues. The trim removed 4 bases at V and 3 bases at J, leaving 3 bases unmatched. Germline CDR1 and CDR2: SQVTM and ANQGSEA. DNA of the CDR3: TGCAGCGTTGCCTGGACTAGCGGGGAAGAGACCCAGTACTTC. Its protein is CSVAWTSGEETQYF.

The chain is built from TRBV19 and TRBJ1-2; maybe TRBD1 (6 bases). The CDR3 loop spans 13 amino acids. CDR1 LNHDA and CDR2 SQIVND come from the germline V gene (reference sequence). V gave up 5 bases and J gave up 9 bases, with 16 bases separating them. DNA of the CDR3: TGTGCCAGTAGTCCCCGACAGGATCGGAGCTACACCTTC. Protein sequence: CASSPRQDRSYTF.

The chain recombines TRBV19 with TRBJ1-6; TRBD1 matches 9 bases. CDR1 LNHDA and CDR2 SQIVND come from the germline V gene (reference sequence). This CDR3 is built from 15 residues. The ends lost 3 bases at V and 7 bases at J; junction bases unmatched: 4. The CDR3 DNA sequence: TGTGCCAGTAGTATCGCACAGGGGGCGAATTCACCCCTCCACTTT. Its translation: CASSIAQGANSPLHF.

The chain carries TRBV7-2 and TRBJ1-2, with D maybe TRBD1 (5 bases). V was cut by 4 bases and J by 3 bases, with 12 bases left in between. This CDR3 region has 14 residues. Germline values: CDR1 SGHTA, CDR2 FQGNSA. The CDR3 loop is CASSSRVGDYGYTF. CDR3 bases: TGTGCCAGCAGCTCCAGGGTTGGGGACTATGGCTACACCTTC.

This sequence joins TRBV7-9 and TRBJ1-1; D perhaps matches TRBD1 (5 bases). Germline CDR1 reads SEHNR; CDR2 reads FQNEAQ (reference sequence). Trimming took 3 bases from V and 4 from J, leaving 9 bases between them. This CDR3 has 13 amino acids. The CDR3 loop is CASSLTDSTEAFF. Written as DNA, the CDR3 is TGTGCCAGCAGCTTGACAGACTCCACTGAAGCTTTCTTT.

The chain uses TRBV2 and TRBJ2-7, with 7 bases that match TRBD1. The CDR3 is 14 amino acids. Germline loops: CDR1 SNHLY, CDR2 FYNNEI. Germline trimming cut 5 bases from V and 3 bases from J; bases unmatched to any gene: 7. The CDR3 region has the DNA TGTGCCAGCAGTTTCGCGAGACAGGGCTACGAGCAGTACTTC. Translated, it gives CASSFARQGYEQYF.

A single count supports this clone. The rearrangement uses TRBV7-2 and TRBJ1-3, with D perhaps TRBD1 (5 bases). This CDR3 contains 16 residues. From germline, CDR1 is SGHTA and CDR2 FQGNSA. V was clipped by 1 base and J by 2 bases, with 12 bases between them. CDR3 DNA sequence: TGTGCCAGCAGCTTAGTTGGGGCTTCGGCTGGAAACACCATATATTTT. Its translation is CASSLVGASAGNTIYF.

This rearrangement joins TRBV4-1 to TRBJ1-1; no clear D. CDR3 size: 13 residues. The ends were cut back, 4 bases at V and 1 base at J, with 7 bases in the middle. Germline CDR1 reads MGHRA; CDR2 reads YSYEKL. CDR3 residues: CASSRATNTEAFF. The DNA for the CDR3 is TGCGCCAGCAGCCGGGCCACGAACACTGAAGCTTTCTTT.

V gene TRBV2 combines with J gene TRBJ1-1, with TRBD1 matching over 9 bases. The length of the CDR3 is 14 residues. V was clipped by 10 bases and J by 5 bases; unmatched bases: 11. Germline values: CDR1 SNHLY, CDR2 FYNNEI. The CDR3 protein is CATDHRGLGTEAFF. CDR3 coding DNA: TGTGCCACCGATCACAGGGGGCTGGGGACTGAAGCTTTCTTT.

This clone was counted only a few times. Other DNA sequences in this sample translate to the same CDR3. The chain couples TRBV11-3 to TRBJ2-1; tentatively, D is TRBD2 (6 bases). Trimming removed 5 bases at V and 1 base at J, with 15 bases between. This CDR3 is 16 amino acids long. Germline lookup yields CDR1 SGHNT and CDR2 YENEEA. In nucleotides, the CDR3 is TGTGCCAGCAGCCGCGGGCTGGCGGGGTCCTACAATGAGCAGTTCTTC. Protein product: CASSRGLAGSYNEQFF.

The CDR3 DNA is TGTGCCAGCATCGGTAGGAGGGTTACAGCCGAGCAGTACTTC. Its translation: CASIGRRVTAEQYF. V and J are TRBV5-8 and TRBJ2-7, with D possibly being TRBD2 (6 bases). Germline V gene data show CDR1 as SGHTS and CDR2 as YDEGEE. The CDR3 sequence is 14 residues long. V lost 6 bases to trimming and J lost 6 bases, with 19 bases between them.

This chain connects TRBV6-4 to TRBJ2-5, with 7 bases fitting TRBD2. CDR1 MRHNA and CDR2 SNTAGT come from the germline V gene. Trimming removed 0 bases from V and 1 base from J; junction bases left unmatched: 8. This CDR3 has 17 amino acids. The CDR3 DNA sequence: TGTGCCAGCAGTGACTCCGGGAGGCAGACGATCCAAGAGACCCAGTACTTC. Amino acids: CASSDSGRQTIQETQYF.

The chain uses TRBV12-5 and TRBJ1-6; unclear D gene. The germline V and J ends were trimmed by 2 bases and 8 bases, with 19 bases remaining between them. This CDR3 is 17 amino acids long. Germline CDR1 LGHNT, CDR2 FRNRAP. CDR3 loop: CASGLRGGSSVDSPLHF. For the CDR3, the DNA is TGTGCTAGTGGTTTGCGGGGAGGGAGTTCGGTAGATTCACCCCTCCACTTT.

This sequence joins TRBV29-1 and TRBJ1-1; D is unclear. Germline values: CDR1 SQVTM, CDR2 ANQGSEA. The CDR3 sequence is 13 residues long. The V and J ends lost 3 bases and 1 base respectively, with 9 bases between them. The CDR3 region is CSVDGSKNTEAFF. The CDR3 DNA follows: TGCAGCGTTGATGGGAGCAAGAACACTGAAGCTTTCTTT.

This clone was observed a few times. The J gene is TRBJ2-2, the V gene TRBV7-2; 9 bases line up with TRBD2. Germline loops: CDR1 SGHTA, CDR2 FQGNSA. This CDR3 spans 16 amino acids. V shed 2 bases and J 3 bases; nucleotides not matched to a gene: 4. CDR3 sequence: CASSLPGLAHTGELFF. CDR3 in DNA: TGTGCCAGCAGCTTACCGGGACTAGCCCACACCGGGGAGCTGTTTTTT.

J is TRBJ2-3 and V is TRBV3-1 (or the pseudogene TRBV3-2), with TRBD2 identical over 7 bases. The germline V gene encodes CDR1 LGHDT and CDR2 YNNKEL (reference sequence). This CDR3 is built from 14 residues. Losses at the gene ends were 4 bases for V and 2 bases for J; bases not matched to a gene: 3. CDR3 DNA: TGTGCCAGCAGCCCCGGGGGGATCACAGATACGCAGTATTTT. Translating it yields CASSPGGITDTQYF.

To note about this clone: At the DNA level, this CDR3 is encoded by other sequences in the same sample as well. The chain uses TRBV12-3 or TRBV12-4 and TRBJ1-2, with D perhaps matching TRBD1 (6 bases). CDR3 length: 13 residues. Deletions cut 2 bases from V and 2 bases from J, with 6 bases between. The CDR3 is CASSLTGNYGYTF. The CDR3 coding sequence is TGTGCCAGCAGTTTAACAGGGAACTATGGCTACACCTTC.